These 6 T cell receptor beta chains came from one sample sequenced in a study of T-cell reconstitution after alpha-beta-depleted transplantation in children. Unique molecular identifiers were incorporated when the TCRbeta library was constructed. One entry per CDR3 protein results from TCRdb running MiXCR on the PCR reads. The data show fewer than 500,000 distinct CDR3 sequences, over 40% seen once. Material: PBMCs, obtained before TCRalphabeta/CD19-depleted stem cell transplant. Receptors originate from a girl aged 2 to 10 with aplastic anemia, due to receive a stem cell transplant.

This clonotype was detected only a few times. The chain joins TRBV20-1 to TRBJ1-1, with D tentatively TRBD1 (6 bases). CDR1 is DFQATT, CDR2 SNEGSKA, per germline (reference sequence). Trimming took off 6 bases at V and 4 bases at J, with 15 bases between the two ends. This CDR3 is 13 amino acids long. The CDR3 region is CSALRGAGTEAFF. The CDR3 DNA reads TGCAGTGCCCTACGGGGGGCGGGCACTGAAGCTTTCTTT.

The CDR3 DNA reads as TGTGCCATCAGAGAATCACCGGGCTACGAGCAGTACTTC. Amino acid sequence: CAIRESPGYEQYF. The rearrangement links TRBV10-3 to TRBJ2-7; the D is unclear. Between the trimmed V and J ends, which lost 6 bases and 3 bases, there was a span of 12 bases. Germline-derived CDR1 and CDR2 are ENHRY and SYGVKD. The CDR3 is 13 amino acids.

The rearrangement uses TRBV5-4 and TRBJ2-4, with 10 positions matching TRBD2. V was pared by 0 bases and J by 1 base, with 7 bases of the junction left unmatched. The CDR3 totals 18 residues. Germline lookup yields CDR1 SGHNT and CDR2 YYREEE (reference sequence). The CDR3 loop is CASSLGLAGFGAKNIQYF. As DNA, the CDR3 is TGTGCCAGCAGCTTGGGACTAGCGGGCTTTGGGGCCAAAAACATTCAGTACTTC.

This clonotype came up a few times. The rearrangement joins TRBV5-1 to TRBJ2-1, with D hard to call. This CDR3 region has 13 residues. V lost 7 bases and J lost 8, with 16 bases in between. CDR1 is SGHRS, CDR2 YFSETQ, per germline. CDR3 protein: CASALSGSDEQFF. DNA for the CDR3: TGCGCCAGCGCCCTGAGTGGATCAGATGAGCAGTTCTTC. Supplemented by reference TRBV5-1 and TRBJ2-1, the full variable domain reads KAGVTQTPRYLIKTRGQQVTLSCSPISGHRSVSWYQQTPGQGLQFLFEYFSETQRNKGNFPGRFSGRQFSNSRSEMNVSTLELGDSALYLCASALSGSDEQFFGPGTRLTVL.

This chain connects TRBV10-3 to TRBJ1-5, with TRBD1 matching 7 bases. Germline lookup yields CDR1 ENHRY and CDR2 SYGVKD. Unmatched junction bases numbered 7, after V lost 0 bases and J lost 5 bases. This CDR3 region has 16 residues. DNA of the CDR3: TGTGCCATCAGTGAGTCAGGCAGGGGGTCTCATCAGCCCCAGCATTTT. This codes for CAISESGRGSHQPQHF.

V and J are TRBV5-5 and TRBJ2-7; 13 bases match TRBD2. Trimming removed 2 bases from V and 2 bases from J; junction bases left unmatched: 4. The CDR3 is made up of 16 amino acids. Germline V gives CDR1 SGHKS, CDR2 YYEKEE (reference sequence). The CDR3 is CASSLGLAGETYEQYF. The CDR3 DNA sequence: TGTGCCAGCAGCTTAGGACTAGCGGGAGAGACCTACGAGCAGTACTTC.